These 18 T cell receptor beta chains originate from one sample sequenced in a study of tumour-infiltrating T cells in Burkitt lymphoma. Method: immunoSEQ multiplex PCR; TCRdb's copy keeps in-frame clones and lacks some. This table has 11,000 to 15,000 clones, less than 90% appearing once. The sequencing sample was made of tumor tissue. These TCRs come from a human donor with diffuse large B-cell lymphoma.

This clone has just a few counts. Other DNA sequences in the same sample also yield this CDR3. The chain joins TRBV29-1 to TRBJ2-6; D gene ambiguous. This CDR3 is 14 amino acids long. V gave up 6 bases and J gave up 2 bases, with 11 bases separating them. The germline V gene has CDR1 SQVTM and CDR2 ANQGSEA. CDR3 amino acids: CSVSVFTGANVLTF. The DNA of the CDR3 is TGCAGCGTCAGCGTTTTTACTGGGGCCAACGTCCTGACTTTC.

This chain links TRBV7-9 with TRBJ1-1; D is undetermined. Trimming took off 3 bases at V and 1 base at J, with 12 bases between the two ends. This CDR3 comprises 15 residues. CDR1 and CDR2 (germline): SEHNR, FQNEAQ (reference sequence). CDR3 in DNA: TGTGCCAGCAGCTTCGGACCTTTAAGGAACACTGAAGCTTTCTTT. It is translated as CASSFGPLRNTEAFF.

The rearrangement links TRBV9 to TRBJ2-7; TRBD1 matches at 7 bases. CDR1 and CDR2 from the germline V gene are SGDLS and YYNGEE. This CDR3 contains 14 residues. The V segment lost 0 bases and the J segment 7 bases; nucleotides outside the gene matches: 7. The CDR3 reads CASSVDLGGREQYF. In nucleotides, the CDR3 is TGTGCCAGCAGCGTAGATCTAGGGGGCCGTGAGCAGTACTTC. The complete variable domain, with remaining parts taken from reference TRBV9 and TRBJ2-7, reads DSGVTQTPKHLITATGQRVTLRCSPRSGDLSVYWYQQSLDQGLQFLIQYYNGEERAKGNILERFSAQQFPDLHSELNLSSLELGDSALYFCASSVDLGGREQYFGPGTRLTVT.

The chain joins TRBV7-8 to TRBJ2-1; D possibly corresponds to TRBD1 (6 bases). Germline V gene lookup returns CDR1 SGHVS and CDR2 FQNEAQ. This CDR3 contains 13 residues. Trimming removed 3 bases at V and 4 bases at J, with 7 bases between. The CDR3 region is CASSLDSYNEQFF. The CDR3 nucleotides read TGTGCCAGCAGCTTGGACAGTTACAATGAGCAGTTCTTC.

The chain employs TRBV7-8 and TRBJ2-2; D is ambiguous. The CDR3 is made up of 13 amino acids. Germline V gives CDR1 SGHVS, CDR2 FQNEAQ. The V end lost 3 bases, the J end lost 6 bases, and 8 bases lay between the germline ends. Here the CDR3 DNA reads TGTGCCAGCAGCTTCGGACGGGCCGGGGAGCTGTTTTTT. Translating gives CASSFGRAGELFF.

The chain recombines TRBV5-1 with TRBJ1-6; D may be TRBD1 (6 bases). CDR1 and CDR2 from the germline V gene are SGHRS and YFSETQ. The CDR3 has 16 residues. V shed 4 bases and J shed 6 bases, with 17 bases lying between them. The CDR3, as DNA: TGCGCCAGCAGCATCTACGCGACAGGCTCTAATTCACCCCTCCACTTT. Its translation: CASSIYATGSNSPLHF. The full variable domain, with the rest looked up from reference TRBV5-1 and TRBJ1-6, is KAGVTQTPRYLIKTRGQQVTLSCSPISGHRSVSWYQQTPGQGLQFLFEYFSETQRNKGNFPGRFSGRQFSNSRSEMNVSTLELGDSALYLCASSIYATGSNSPLHFGNGTRLTVT.

V gene TRBV2 combines with J gene TRBJ1-6, with 7 bases lining up with TRBD1. CDR1 and CDR2 from the germline V gene are SNHLY and FYNNEI. The CDR3 totals 16 residues. The V and J ends lost 7 bases and 2 bases, in that order; junction bases with no gene match: 8. CDR3 protein: CASISDRIAYNSPLHF. For the CDR3, the DNA is TGTGCCAGCATCTCGGACAGGATCGCCTATAATTCACCCCTCCACTTT.

The rearrangement joins TRBV14 to TRBJ2-2; D is undetermined. Germline assignment: CDR1 SGHDN and CDR2 FVKESK. Trimming took off 3 bases at V and 3 bases at J, with 8 bases between the two ends. The CDR3 is 14 residues long. CDR3 protein: CASSHGSDTGELFF. CDR3 DNA sequence: TGTGCCAGCAGCCACGGCAGTGACACCGGGGAGCTGTTTTTT.

This clone occurred once. The J gene is TRBJ2-1, the V gene TRBV6-1, with D hard to call. The CDR3 runs 11 residues. Germline assignment: CDR1 MNHNS and CDR2 SASEGT. V shed 2 bases and J shed 7 bases, with 3 bases lying between them. The CDR3 nucleotides read TGTGCCAGCAGTGAACTTAATGAGCAGTTCTTC. Translating it yields CASSELNEQFF.

V usage is TRBV10-2 and J usage is TRBJ2-2; D unclear. CDR1 is WSHSY and CDR2 is SAAADI in the germline V gene. The CDR3 is made up of 14 amino acids. The V and J ends lost 3 bases and 2 bases respectively, with 7 bases between them. The CDR3 DNA reads as TGCGCCAGCAGTGAAGGCCGAAACACCGGGGAGCTGTTTTTT. Translating gives CASSEGRNTGELFF.

This rearrangement joins TRBV27 to TRBJ2-7; tentative D call: TRBD1 (5 bases). The CDR3 is 18 residues long. V lost 5 bases and J 2 bases, leaving 25 bases between the germline ends. Germline CDR1 MNHEY, CDR2 SMNVEV (reference sequence). The chain's CDR3 is CASSLRGPTPVNPYEQYF. The DNA of the CDR3 is TGTGCCAGCAGTCTAAGGGGTCCGACTCCGGTTAATCCCTACGAGCAGTACTTC.

The J gene is TRBJ1-1, the V gene TRBV6-5, with D possibly matching TRBD1 (6 bases). Germline lookup yields CDR1 MNHEY and CDR2 SVGAGI. The CDR3 loop spans 13 amino acids. The V end was cut by 2 bases, the J end by 4 bases, with 8 bases between. The CDR3 sequence is CASSYGGSTEAFF. DNA for the CDR3: TGTGCCAGCAGTTACGGGGGCTCCACTGAAGCTTTCTTT.

CDR3 coding DNA: TGCGCCAGCAGTTTTTCAGCGGGAGCCAACACCGGGGAGCTGTTTTTT. Residues: CASSFSAGANTGELFF. V gene TRBV10-1 combines with J gene TRBJ2-2, with 8 bases identical to TRBD2. Germline trimming cut 5 bases from V and 2 bases from J; bases unmatched to any gene: 7. The CDR3 runs to 16 residues. Germline V gene sequence: CDR1 WNHNN, CDR2 SYGVQD (reference sequence).

The chain links TRBV19 to TRBJ1-5, with TRBD1 matching 7 bases. CDR1 is LNHDA and CDR2 is SQIVND in the germline V gene (reference sequence). This CDR3 has 15 residues. V lost 2 bases, J lost 5 bases, and 6 bases stayed unmatched. The CDR3 reads CASSITGQGDQPQHF. CDR3 bases: TGTGCCAGTAGTATAACAGGGCAGGGGGATCAGCCCCAGCATTTT.

The chain recombines TRBV14 with TRBJ1-3; unclear D gene. Trimming removed 5 bases at V and 0 bases at J, with 5 bases between. Germline-derived CDR1 and CDR2 are SGHDN and FVKESK. The CDR3 covers 13 residues. The CDR3 sequence is CASSVFSGNTIYF. CDR3 nucleotide sequence: TGTGCCAGCAGCGTCTTCTCTGGAAACACCATATATTTT. The full variable domain, with the rest looked up from reference TRBV14 and TRBJ1-3, is EAGVTQFPSHSVIEKGQTVTLRCDPISGHDNLYWYRRVMGKEIKFLLHFVKESKQDESGMPNNRFLAERTGGTYSTLKVQPAELEDSGVYFCASSVFSGNTIYFGEGSWLTVV.

This rearrangement joins TRBV7-2 to TRBJ2-2; TRBD2 is a possible D gene (5 bases). V dropped 7 bases and J dropped 3 bases, with 12 bases sitting between them. This CDR3 spans 14 amino acids. Germline lookup yields CDR1 SGHTA and CDR2 FQGNSA. Here the CDR3 reads CASNRGFDTGELFF. The CDR3 DNA is TGTGCCAGCAACCGAGGGTTCGACACCGGGGAGCTGTTTTTT.

The gene calls are TRBV11-2 and TRBJ2-6; D is uncertain. Looked up from germline, CDR1 is SGHAT and CDR2 is FQNNGV. The germline V and J ends were trimmed by 5 bases and 0 bases, with 17 bases remaining between them. The CDR3 is made up of 18 amino acids. The CDR3 DNA is TGTGCCAGCAGCCGAGGACGCCCAGGCAACTCTGGGGCCAACGTCCTGACTTTC. This encodes CASSRGRPGNSGANVLTF.

V usage is TRBV6-5 and J usage is TRBJ2-1; D remains ambiguous. Trimming removed 2 bases from V and 10 bases from J, with 12 bases in between. The germline V gene encodes CDR1 MNHEY and CDR2 SVGAGI. The CDR3 has 13 amino acids. CDR3 bases: TGTGCCAGCAGTTACACTCCGGCCTTAGAGCAGTTCTTC. The encoded protein is CASSYTPALEQFF.